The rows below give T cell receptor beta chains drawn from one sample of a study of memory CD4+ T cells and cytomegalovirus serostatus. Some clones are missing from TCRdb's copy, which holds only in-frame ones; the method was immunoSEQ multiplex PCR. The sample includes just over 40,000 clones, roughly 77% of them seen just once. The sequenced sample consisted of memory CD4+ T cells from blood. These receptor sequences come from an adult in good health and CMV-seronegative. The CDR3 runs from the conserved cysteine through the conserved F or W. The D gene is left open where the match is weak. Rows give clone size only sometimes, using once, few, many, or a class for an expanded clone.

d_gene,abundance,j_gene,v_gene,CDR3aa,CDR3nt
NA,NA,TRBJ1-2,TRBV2,CASSSTGRGYTF,TGTGCCAGCAGTTCAACCGGACGGGGTTACACCTTC
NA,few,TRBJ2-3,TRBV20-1,CSAPAGNMQYF,TGCAGTGCTCCCGCAGGGAATATGCAGTATTTT
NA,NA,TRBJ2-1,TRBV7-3,CASSLTHPRGGYNEQFF,TGTGCCAGCAGCTTAACCCACCCCCGTGGCGGCTACAATGAGCAGTTCTTC
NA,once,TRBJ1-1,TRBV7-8,CASGSLQGQRNTEAFF,TGTGCCAGCGGATCACTGCAGGGCCAAAGGAACACTGAAGCTTTCTTT
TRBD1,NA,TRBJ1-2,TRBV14,CASSQERSRDREDGYTF,TGTGCCAGCAGCCAAGAAAGGTCGCGCGACAGGGAAGATGGCTACACCTTC
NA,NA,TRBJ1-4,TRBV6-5,CASRKGGEKLFF,TGTGCCAGCAGAAAGGGGGGTGAAAAACTGTTTTTT
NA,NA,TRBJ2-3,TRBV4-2,CASSQEGAGRPNTQYF,TGTGCCAGCAGCCAAGAGGGGGCGGGGCGTCCTAATACGCAGTATTTT
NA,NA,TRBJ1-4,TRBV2,CASTAGTKNEKLFF,TGTGCCAGCACAGCCGGGACAAAAAATGAAAAACTGTTTTTT
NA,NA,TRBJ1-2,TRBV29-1,CSVEGGANYGYTF,TGCAGCGTAGAGGGGGGAGCTAACTATGGCTACACCTTC
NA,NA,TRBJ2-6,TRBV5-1,CASWGRASVGANVLTF,TGCGCCAGCTGGGGCAGGGCCTCAGTGGGGGCCAACGTCCTGACTTTC
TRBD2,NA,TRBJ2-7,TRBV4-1,CASSQSLAASYEQYF,TGCGCCAGCAGCCAAAGTCTAGCGGCCTCCTACGAGCAGTACTTC
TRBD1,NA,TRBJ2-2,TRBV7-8,CASSSLNRGHGELFF,TGTGCCAGCAGCTCACTCAACAGGGGTCACGGGGAGCTGTTTTTT
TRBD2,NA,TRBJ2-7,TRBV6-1,CASSQERGGLSYEQYF,TGTGCCAGCAGTCAAGAGCGGGGGGGCTTATCCTACGAGCAGTACTTC
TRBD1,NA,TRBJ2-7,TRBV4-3,CASSQGVGQGYEQYF,TGCGCCAGCAGCCAAGGGGTGGGACAGGGATACGAGCAGTACTTC
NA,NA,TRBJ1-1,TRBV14,CASSQDRTANTEAFF,TGTGCCAGCAGCCAAGATAGGACGGCGAACACTGAAGCTTTCTTT
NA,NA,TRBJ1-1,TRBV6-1,CASSLGGWETEAFF,TGTGCCAGCAGCCTTGGTGGGTGGGAGACTGAAGCTTTCTTT
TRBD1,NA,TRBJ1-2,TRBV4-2,CASSQDQGGGNYGYTF,TGTGCCAGCAGCCAAGATCAGGGGGGGGGTAACTATGGCTACACCTTC
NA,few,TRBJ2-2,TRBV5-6,CASSRQNTGELFF,TGTGCCAGCAGCCGACAGAACACCGGGGAGCTGTTTTTT
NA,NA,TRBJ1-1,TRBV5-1,CASSPLTGNTEAFF,TGCGCCAGCAGCCCCTTAACAGGGAACACTGAAGCTTTCTTT
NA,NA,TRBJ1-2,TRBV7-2,CASSLGAGQFYTF,TGTGCCAGCAGCTTAGGAGCCGGACAGTTCTACACCTTC
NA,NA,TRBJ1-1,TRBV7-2,CASSRGMNTEAFF,TGTGCCAGCAGTAGGGGGATGAACACTGAAGCTTTCTTT
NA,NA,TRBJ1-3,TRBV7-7,CASSSDSGNTIYF,TGTGCCAGCAGCTCCGACTCTGGAAACACCATATATTTT
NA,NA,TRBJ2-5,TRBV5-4,CASSFGETQYF,TGTGCCAGCAGCTTTGGAGAGACCCAGTACTTC
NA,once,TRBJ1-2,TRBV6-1,CASTMADNYGYTF,TGTGCCAGCACTATGGCAGATAACTATGGCTACACCTTC
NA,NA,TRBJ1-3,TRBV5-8,CASSRGLSGNTIYF,TGTGCCAGCAGCCGGGGACTCTCTGGAAACACCATATATTTT
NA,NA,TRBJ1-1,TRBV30,CAWGGQPVSFF,TGTGCCTGGGGGGGCCAGCCCGTTAGTTTCTTT
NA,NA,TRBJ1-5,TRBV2,CASSVWGDSNQPQHF,TGTGCCAGCAGTGTATGGGGGGATAGCAATCAGCCCCAGCATTTT
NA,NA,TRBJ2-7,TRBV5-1,CASSLEGATYEQYF,TGCGCCAGCAGCTTGGAAGGGGCTACCTACGAGCAGTATTTC
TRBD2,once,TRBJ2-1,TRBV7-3,CASSLGGTSGGHEQFF,TGTGCCAGCAGCTTGGGGGGGACTAGCGGGGGTCATGAGCAGTTCTTC
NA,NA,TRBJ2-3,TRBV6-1,CASSSESDTQYF,TGTGCCAGCAGTTCGGAGTCAGATACGCAGTATTTT
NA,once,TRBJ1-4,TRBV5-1,CASSPGGGGGRTNEKLFF,TGCGCCAGCAGCCCGGGAGGAGGTGGGGGTCGTACTAATGAAAAACTGTTTTTT
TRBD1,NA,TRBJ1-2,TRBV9,CASTRGPYGYTF,TGTGCCAGCACCAGGGGGCCGTATGGCTACACCTTC
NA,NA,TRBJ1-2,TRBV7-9,CASSFQDGYTF,TGTGCCAGCAGCTTCCAGGATGGCTACACCTTC
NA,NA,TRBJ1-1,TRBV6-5,CASSLVMNTEAFF,TGTGCCAGCAGCCTCGTAATGAACACTGAAGCTTTCTTT
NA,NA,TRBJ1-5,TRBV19,CASSAHDGRNQPQHF,TGTGCCAGTAGTGCCCATGACGGCCGCAATCAGCCCCAGCATTTT
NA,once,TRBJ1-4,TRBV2,CASGIGTAGAEKLFF,TGTGCCAGCGGAATAGGCACCGCGGGGGCTGAAAAACTGTTTTTT
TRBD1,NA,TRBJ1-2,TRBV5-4,CASSFDRDNGYTF,TGTGCCAGCAGCTTCGACAGGGACAATGGCTACACCTTC
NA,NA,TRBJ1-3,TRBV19,CASRGGNPGNTIYF,TGTGCCAGTAGGGGAGGGAACCCTGGAAACACCATATATTTT
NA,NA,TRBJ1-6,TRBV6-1,CASSTRTDYNSPLHF,TGTGCCAGCAGTACCCGGACGGACTATAATTCACCCCTCCACTTT
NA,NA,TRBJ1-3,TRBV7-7,CASSPSGGNTIYF,TGTGCTAGCAGCCCCTCAGGGGGAAACACCATATATTTT
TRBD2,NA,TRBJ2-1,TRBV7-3,CASSPEGLSISNEQFF,TGTGCCAGCAGCCCAGAGGGACTATCCATCTCCAATGAGCAGTTCTTC
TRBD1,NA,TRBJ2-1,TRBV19,CASSIPGQGRNEQFF,TGTGCCAGTAGTATTCCGGGACAGGGACGGAATGAGCAGTTCTTC
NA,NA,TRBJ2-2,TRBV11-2,CASGIGSRNTGELFF,TGTGCCAGCGGCATTGGAAGCCGGAACACCGGGGAGCTGTTTTTT
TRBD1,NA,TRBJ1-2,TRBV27,CASSLYGQGARGYTF,TGTGCCAGCAGTTTATACGGACAGGGGGCGCGTGGCTACACCTTC
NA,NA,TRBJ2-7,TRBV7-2,CASSLELRVSGEQYF,TGTGCCAGCAGCTTAGAATTAAGGGTTTCTGGCGAGCAGTACTTC
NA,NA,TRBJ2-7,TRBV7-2,CASSLQGPPYEQYF,TGTGCCAGCAGCTTACAGGGGCCACCCTACGAGCAGTACTTC
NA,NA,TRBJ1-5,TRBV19,CASSRGAKRDQPQHF,TGTGCCAGTAGTAGGGGGGCCAAAAGGGATCAGCCCCAGCATTTT
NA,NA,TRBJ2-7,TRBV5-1,CASSLISGYEQYF,TGCGCCAGCAGCTTGATTTCCGGCTACGAGCAGTACTTC
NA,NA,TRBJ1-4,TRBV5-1,CASSLYSEANEKLFF,TGCGCCAGCAGCTTGTATTCAGAGGCTAATGAAAAACTGTTTTTT
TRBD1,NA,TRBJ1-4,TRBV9,CASSPGQTTEKLFF,TGTGCCAGCAGCCCGGGACAGACAACGGAAAAACTGTTTTTT
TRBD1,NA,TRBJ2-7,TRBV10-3,CAIRPGTGGRYEQYF,TGTGCCATCAGACCAGGGACAGGGGGAAGGTACGAGCAGTACTTC
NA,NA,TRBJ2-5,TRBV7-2,CASSEDTETQYF,TGTGCCAGCAGCGAGGACACCGAGACCCAGTACTTC